This T cell receptor beta chain is from a study of blood T cells in healthy people across ages. With a J-beta primer mix and a sample-barcoded 5' primer, a second PCR ran about 7 to 12 cycles. TCRdb independently ran MiXCR on the 5' RACE reads; one entry per CDR3 protein. The sample has about 800,000 distinct CDR3 sequences; 20% to 30% are singletons. Trimming removed 3 bases at V and 6 bases at J, with 15 bases between. CDR1 and CDR2 (germline): DFQATT, SNEGSKA (reference sequence). The CDR3 consists of 14 residues. These data are also associated with another study on T cells of mothers and their children. This second report adds: Primer M1S, used in the second PCR, introduced sample barcodes and 2-4 random nucleotides. Reads obtained per mother exceeded 8.5 million TCR beta CDR3 reads, with approximately 3 million obtained per child. Slightly higher, non-significant overlap characterized related mother-child pairs relative to unrelated pairs.

The chain is built from TRBV20-1 and TRBJ2-1, with a weak D call TRBD2 (5 bases). This clonotype was obtained from a boy aged 5 to 17 in good health. The specimen was blood. The CDR3 nucleotides are TGCAGTGCTAGTCCTAGCAAGTTCGGCAATGAGCAGTTCTTC. It translates to CSASPSKFGNEQFF.